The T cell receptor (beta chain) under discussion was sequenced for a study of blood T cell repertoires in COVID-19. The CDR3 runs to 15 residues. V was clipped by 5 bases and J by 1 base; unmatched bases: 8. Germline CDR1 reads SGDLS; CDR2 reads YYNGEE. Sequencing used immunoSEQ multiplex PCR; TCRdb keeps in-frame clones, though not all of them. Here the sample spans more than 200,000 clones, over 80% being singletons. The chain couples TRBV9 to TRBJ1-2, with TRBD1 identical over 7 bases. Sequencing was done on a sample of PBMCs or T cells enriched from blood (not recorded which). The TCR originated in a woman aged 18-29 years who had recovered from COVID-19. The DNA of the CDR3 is TGTGCCAGCAGTACCGGGACAGCCCTTAACTATGGCTACACCTTC. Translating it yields CASSTGTALNYGYTF. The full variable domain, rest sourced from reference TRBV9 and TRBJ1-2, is DSGVTQTPKHLITATGQRVTLRCSPRSGDLSVYWYQQSLDQGLQFLIQYYNGEERAKGNILERFSAQQFPDLHSELNLSSLELGDSALYFCASSTGTALNYGYTFGSGTRLTVV.